This TCR beta chain was captured by sequencing in a study of blood T cell repertoires in COVID-19 (dated by TCRdb to about 2020). For context, the study as a whole: The collaborator samples originated in the United States, Italy and Spain and spanned the acute and convalescent phases of COVID-19. The samples were drawn from the first 160 participants of the ongoing ImmuneRACE study and from over 950 subjects provided by 6 global collaborators. Deeply sampled blood TCRbeta repertoires from subjects exposed to, actively infected with, or recovered from COVID-19 were included in the dataset. The repertoires were released in a freely available public database intended as a resource for research on the immune response to SARS-CoV-2. Where available, HLA class I and class II types were taken from metadata supplied by the sample provider and were not determined by assay-based typing. The material from the prospective study consisted of cDNA or gDNA derived from T cells, B-cell-depleted T cells, or PBMCs. The sample metadata nearly always contained a de-identified subject ID, COVID-19 status, age in years and sex. Overall study outcomes, separate from this receptor: How much clinical and demographic metadata was included differed by source and by participant, and the metadata was provided uncurated.

TCRbeta CDR3 regions were amplified from genomic DNA using the immunoSEQ Assay, a bias-controlled multiplex PCR. The original pipeline was this. The number of nucleated cells in each sample was estimated by amplification of reference gene primers within the assay. To quantify the absolute abundance of each unique TCRbeta CDR3 rearrangement, sequence reads were collapsed and filtered. For each sample, productive Simpson clonality was calculated as the square root of Simpson's diversity index over productive rearrangements. TCRdb provides this immuneACCESS table in a form limited to in-frame rearrangements. Some clones are lacking; in checked studies, under half of them reflect an unresolved V gene, and why the rest are absent is not known. D and trimming were read from the DNA, whereas the V and J calls and clone size are those reported in that table. In this sample the table shows some 350,000 clones, 80% to 90% of which occur a single time. 0.9% to 1.1% of the sample rests with the top ten.

Taken from the germline V gene, the CDR1 and CDR2 loops are SGHDN and FVKESK. Germline trimming: 4 bases from V, 3 bases from J; junction bases outside gene matches: 12. The CDR3 starts with the cysteine, ends with the phenylalanine, and has 18 residues. Only the CDR3 DNA is retained, 54 bases long and in frame from the first base. Regarding this clone: Its cognate antigen has yet to be identified. One base away there is no much larger clone; base qualities are not given.

Participants in the prospective study were aged about 18 to 89 years, lived in under 30 United States geographic areas, and enrolled through a virtual design. In the prospective study, cohorts were assigned on the basis of participant-reported clinical history obtained from a screening survey and a study questionnaire. Recovered participants in ImmuneRACE Cohort 3 were defined as having two consecutive negative NP/OP PCR tests, clearance from a healthcare professional, or resolution of symptoms. In the prospective study, mobile phlebotomists collected whole blood, serum and a nasopharyngeal or oropharyngeal swab from each participant. Participants in the prospective study had the option to provide additional blood draws and questionnaires over a roughly 2-month period. Before DNA extraction, blood samples from the prospective study were shipped at room temperature or frozen.

This chain is built from TRBV14 and TRBJ2-2, and TRBD2 matches 9 of the central bases. The sequenced sample was PBMCs or T cells enriched from blood (not recorded which). This receptor was taken from a man between 18 and 35 years old who had recovered from COVID-19. The DNA reads as follows: TGTGCCAGCAGCCCCGGTAGACTAGCGGATGGTGACACCGGGGAGCTGTTTTTT. Translated, it reads CASSPGRLADGDTGELFF.